This T cell receptor (beta chain) was sequenced in a study of T cell responses to AZD1222 COVID-19 vaccine. For the study at large: Pooled in the analysis were second doses at about 4 or about 12 weeks. The study's findings and limits: Spike was spanned by vaccine-associated CD4 TCRs, with dominance at 160-218 and 743-854. Spike-specific TCR breadth and depth rose after two AZD1222 doses. It was only after the peak T cell response that any repertoires were sampled.

With respect to this clone: Its cognate antigen is unknown.

The data were produced by immunoSEQ multiplex PCR, yet TCRdb's version contains in-frame clones alone and is incomplete. Of around 120,000 clones in the sample, about nine tenths are singletons; the top ten hold approximately 1%. Per germline, CDR1 MGHRA and CDR2 YSYEKL. The CDR3 contains 17 residues. V shed 4 bases, J shed 7 bases, and the junction held 10 bases outside the gene matches. The specimen comprised peripheral blood, sampled on day 0 of AZD1222 vaccination. The genes are TRBV4-1 and TRBJ2-1, with TRBD2 matching over 13 bases. This TCR was sampled from an adult in good health. The CDR3 here is CASSRSRGTSGINEQFF. DNA of the CDR3: TGCGCCAGCAGCCGAAGCCGGGGGACTAGCGGGATTAATGAGCAGTTCTTC.